One T cell receptor (beta chain) is described in this entry. Its antigen is currently unknown. V lost 3 bases, J lost 5 bases, and 13 bases stayed unmatched. From germline, CDR1 is SGHNT and CDR2 YYREEE (reference sequence). The CDR3 spans 16 residues. The record originates from a study of T cell responses to AZD1222 COVID-19 vaccine. Study-wide findings and caveats: In the spike-specific TCR repertoire, nearly half reportedly target unmutated variant regions. Repertoires were obtained solely post-peak T cell response.

Some clones are missing from TCRdb's copy, which holds only in-frame ones; the method was immunoSEQ multiplex PCR. The sample lists 140,000 to 150,000 clones; approximately 83% were seen once. Sequenced here: peripheral blood, sampled on day 0 of AZD1222 vaccination. The chain combines TRBV5-4 with TRBJ1-2, with 7 bases that match TRBD1. The sequence was obtained from an adult in good health. CDR3 region: CASSSQGGGGLYGYTF. The CDR3 coding sequence is TGTGCCAGCAGCTCCCAGGGGGGGGGCGGACTATATGGCTACACCTTC.